These T cell receptor beta chains were read from a single sample in a study of T-cell memory formation after mild COVID-19. Each CDR3 protein is one row after TCRdb ran MiXCR on the 5' RACE reads. This table has approximately 100,000 distinct CDR3 sequences, approximately 12% appearing once. Sequenced: PBMCs or a T cell subset sorted from them (not recorded which). Receptors were obtained from a man younger than 35 who had mild COVID-19 (a few samples of this study predate the infection). Cell type and time point are not known. Both conserved end residues are part of each CDR3. D genes are given only for firm matches. Where a row states a size, it is once, few, many or the class of an expanded clone; other rows omit it.

V gene	D gene	clone size	J gene	CDR3 protein	CDR3 DNA
TRBV12-5	TRBD1	-	TRBJ1-5	CASGPGQGGNQPQHF	TGTGCTAGTGGTCCTGGACAGGGGGGCAATCAGCCCCAGCATTTT
TRBV7-8	TRBD1	-	TRBJ1-1	CASSPGSGGTEAFF	TGTGCCAGCAGCCCGGGCTCAGGGGGGACTGAAGCTTTCTTT
TRBV7-8	-	few	TRBJ2-7	CASSWSDEQYF	TGTGCCAGCAGCTGGTCTGACGAGCAGTACTTC
TRBV14	TRBD1	-	TRBJ2-2	CASSVTGDAGELFF	TGTGCCAGCAGCGTGACAGGGGATGCCGGGGAGCTGTTTTTT
TRBV6-5	TRBD2	-	TRBJ2-5	CASSWTSGGWETQYF	TGTGCCAGCAGTTGGACTAGCGGGGGCTGGGAGACCCAGTACTTC
TRBV7-6	-	-	TRBJ1-4	CASSPRVGNEKLFF	TGTGCCAGCAGCCCCAGGGTTGGTAATGAAAAACTGTTTTTT
TRBV5-1	-	many	TRBJ1-2	CASGEDYGYTF	TGCGCCAGCGGCGAGGACTATGGCTACACCTTC
TRBV7-6	TRBD1	many	TRBJ1-5	CASSRGQGQPQHF	TGTGCCAGCAGCCGAGGACAGGGTCAGCCCCAGCATTTT
TRBV5-1	-	many	TRBJ1-1	CASRIRGAGNTEAFF	TGCGCCAGCCGAATCCGGGGGGCTGGAAACACTGAAGCTTTCTTT
TRBV4-2	TRBD2	many	TRBJ2-2	CASSRRLAGSPGELFF	TGTGCCAGCAGCCGCAGACTAGCGGGGTCACCCGGGGAGCTGTTTTTT
TRBV24-1	-	-	TRBJ2-2	CATIRASRPGELFF	TGTGCCACCATCAGGGCTAGCAGGCCCGGGGAGCTGTTTTTT
TRBV6-1	-	-	TRBJ1-2	CASSELGDTNYGYTF	TGTGCCAGCAGTGAACTGGGTGACACCAACTATGGCTACACCTTC
TRBV7-2	-	many	TRBJ2-7	CASSPTRGQPSDEQYF	TGTGCCAGCAGCCCGACCCGAGGACAGCCGTCCGACGAGCAGTACTTC
TRBV12-3/TRBV12-4	-	-	TRBJ2-1	CASSFADEQFF	TGTGCCAGCAGTTTCGCGGATGAGCAGTTCTTC
TRBV6-5	TRBD2	few	TRBJ2-7	CASIESPSGAYEQYF	TGTGCCAGCATTGAATCTCCGAGCGGGGCTTACGAGCAGTACTTC
TRBV6-5	-	few	TRBJ2-1	CASSSGTSNEQFF	TGTGCCAGCAGTTCCGGGACTTCCAATGAGCAGTTCTTC
TRBV7-8	-	-	TRBJ1-4	CASSPGGGTIPKLFF	TGTGCCAGCAGCCCTGGAGGGGGGACAATTCCTAAGCTGTTTTTT
TRBV4-3	TRBD1	few	TRBJ2-4	CASSQARGTGVNIQYF	TGCGCCAGCAGCCAAGCTCGGGGGACAGGGGTAAACATTCAGTACTTC
TRBV7-3	-	-	TRBJ2-3	CASSQGLFTDTQYF	TGTGCCAGCAGCCAGGGACTTTTCACAGATACGCAGTATTTT
TRBV4-1	-	few	TRBJ2-5	CASSSGEETQYF	TGCGCCAGCAGCTCTGGGGAAGAGACCCAGTACTTC
TRBV7-9	TRBD1	-	TRBJ2-3	CASSLVAGTASTDTQYF	TGTGCCAGCAGCTTAGTTGCCGGGACAGCTAGCACAGATACGCAGTATTTT
TRBV27	-	-	TRBJ1-2	CASSLLGSPTRYGYTF	TGTGCCAGCAGTTTACTGGGCAGCCCCACGAGATATGGCTACACCTTC